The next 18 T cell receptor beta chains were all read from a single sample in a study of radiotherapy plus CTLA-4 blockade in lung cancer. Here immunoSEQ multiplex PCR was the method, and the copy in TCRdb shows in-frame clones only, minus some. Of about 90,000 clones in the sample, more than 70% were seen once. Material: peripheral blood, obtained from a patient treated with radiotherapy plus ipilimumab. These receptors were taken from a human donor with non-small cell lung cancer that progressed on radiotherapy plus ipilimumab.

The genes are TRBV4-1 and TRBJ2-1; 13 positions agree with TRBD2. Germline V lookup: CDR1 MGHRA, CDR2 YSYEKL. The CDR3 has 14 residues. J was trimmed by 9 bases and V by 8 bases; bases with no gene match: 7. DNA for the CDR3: TGCGCCAGCGCCGGGACTAGCGGGATAGGTGAGCAGTTCTTC. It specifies CASAGTSGIGEQFF.

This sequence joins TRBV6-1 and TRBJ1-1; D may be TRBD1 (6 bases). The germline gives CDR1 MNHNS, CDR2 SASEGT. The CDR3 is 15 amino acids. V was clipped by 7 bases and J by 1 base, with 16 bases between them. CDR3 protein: CASKSFGTQNTEAFF. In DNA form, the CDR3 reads TGTGCCAGCAAAAGCTTCGGGACACAGAACACTGAAGCTTTCTTT.

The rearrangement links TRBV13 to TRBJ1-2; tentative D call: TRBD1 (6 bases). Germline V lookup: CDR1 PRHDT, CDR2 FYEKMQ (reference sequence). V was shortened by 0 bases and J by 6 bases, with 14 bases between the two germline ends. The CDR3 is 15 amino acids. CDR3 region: CASSLGQGPFDGYTF. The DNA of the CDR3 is TGTGCCAGCAGCTTAGGGCAGGGGCCTTTTGATGGCTACACCTTC.

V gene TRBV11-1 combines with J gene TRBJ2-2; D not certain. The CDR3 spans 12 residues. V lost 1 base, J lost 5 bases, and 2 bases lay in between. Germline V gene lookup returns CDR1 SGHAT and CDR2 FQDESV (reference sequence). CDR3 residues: CASSLVTGELFF. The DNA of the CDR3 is TGTGCCAGCAGCTTAGTTACCGGGGAGCTGTTTTTT.

CDR3 DNA sequence: TGCGCCAGCAGCTTGGGGGGGACCCTGCGCGATACGCAGTATTTT. Translated, it gives CASSLGGTLRDTQYF. J is TRBJ2-3 and V is TRBV5-1; D tentatively fits TRBD1 or TRBD2 (5 bases each). This CDR3 is 15 amino acids long. V shed 0 bases and J shed 6 bases, with 14 bases lying between them. In germline, CDR1 is SGHRS, CDR2 YFSETQ.

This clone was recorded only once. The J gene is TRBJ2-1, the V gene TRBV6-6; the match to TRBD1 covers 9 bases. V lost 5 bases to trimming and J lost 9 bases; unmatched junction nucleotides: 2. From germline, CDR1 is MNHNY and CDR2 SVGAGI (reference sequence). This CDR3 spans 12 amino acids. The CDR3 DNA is TGTGCCAGCAGTCCGGACAGGGGTGAGCAGTTCTTC. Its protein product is CASSPDRGEQFF.

The CDR3, as DNA: TGTGCCAGCAGTTTCCAATATGAGGACCTCAATGAGCAGTTCTTC. Translating it yields CASSFQYEDLNEQFF. J is TRBJ2-1 and V is TRBV27; D call uncertain. Trimming stripped 3 bases from V and 6 bases from J, with 15 bases between. The CDR3 sequence is 15 residues long. Germline V gene lookup returns CDR1 MNHEY and CDR2 SMNVEV (reference sequence).

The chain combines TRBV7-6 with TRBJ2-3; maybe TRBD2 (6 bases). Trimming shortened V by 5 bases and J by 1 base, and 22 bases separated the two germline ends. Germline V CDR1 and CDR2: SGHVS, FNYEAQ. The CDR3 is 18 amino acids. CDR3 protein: CASSRPLAPLLRTDTQYF. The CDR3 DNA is TGTGCCAGCAGCCGCCCTCTAGCGCCCCTCCTCCGCACAGATACGCAGTATTTT.

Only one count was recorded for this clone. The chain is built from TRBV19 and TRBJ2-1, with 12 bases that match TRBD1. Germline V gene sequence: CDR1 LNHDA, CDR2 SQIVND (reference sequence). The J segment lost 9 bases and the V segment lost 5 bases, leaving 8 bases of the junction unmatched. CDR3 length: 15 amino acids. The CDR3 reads CASSPGDRGPGEQFF. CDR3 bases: TGTGCCAGTAGTCCGGGGGACAGGGGGCCGGGTGAGCAGTTCTTC.

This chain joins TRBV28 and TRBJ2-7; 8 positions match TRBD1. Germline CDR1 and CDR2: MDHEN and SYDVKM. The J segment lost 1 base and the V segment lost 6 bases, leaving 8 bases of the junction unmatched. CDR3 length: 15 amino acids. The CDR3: CASSTQGARSYEQYF. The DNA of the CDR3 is TGTGCCAGCAGCACCCAGGGGGCGAGGTCCTACGAGCAGTACTTC. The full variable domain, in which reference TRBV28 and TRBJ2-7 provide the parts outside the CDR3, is DVKVTQSSRYLVKRTGEKVFLECVQDMDHENMFWYRQDPGLGLRLIYFSYDVKMKEKGDIPEGYSVSREKKERFSLILESASTNQTSMYLCASSTQGARSYEQYFGPGTRLTVT.

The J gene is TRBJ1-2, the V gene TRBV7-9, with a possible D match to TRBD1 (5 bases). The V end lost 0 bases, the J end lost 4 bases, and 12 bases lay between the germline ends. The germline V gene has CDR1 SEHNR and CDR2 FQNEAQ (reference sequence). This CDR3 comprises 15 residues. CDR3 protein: CASSLAAGSLYGYTF. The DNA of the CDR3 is TGTGCCAGCAGCTTAGCCGCAGGGAGCCTCTATGGCTACACCTTC. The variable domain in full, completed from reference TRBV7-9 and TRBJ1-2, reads DTGVSQNPRHKITKRGQNVTFRCDPISEHNRLYWYRQTLGQGPEFLTYFQNEAQLEKSRLLSDRFSAERPKGSFSTLEIQRTEQGDSAMYLCASSLAAGSLYGYTFGSGTRLTVV.

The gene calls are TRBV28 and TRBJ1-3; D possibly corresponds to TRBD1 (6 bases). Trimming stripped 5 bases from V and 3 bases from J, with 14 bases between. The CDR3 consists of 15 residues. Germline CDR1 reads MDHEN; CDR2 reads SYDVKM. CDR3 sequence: CASSRGGAGGNTIYF. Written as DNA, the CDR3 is TGTGCCAGCAGTCGGGGGGGCGCAGGTGGAAACACCATATATTTT.

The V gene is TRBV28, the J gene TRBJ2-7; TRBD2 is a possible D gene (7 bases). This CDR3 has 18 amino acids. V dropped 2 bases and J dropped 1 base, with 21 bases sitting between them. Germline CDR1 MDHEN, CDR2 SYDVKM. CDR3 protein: CASSLGPAVAGASYEQYF. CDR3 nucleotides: TGTGCCAGCAGTTTAGGGCCCGCAGTGGCGGGGGCTTCCTACGAGCAGTACTTC.

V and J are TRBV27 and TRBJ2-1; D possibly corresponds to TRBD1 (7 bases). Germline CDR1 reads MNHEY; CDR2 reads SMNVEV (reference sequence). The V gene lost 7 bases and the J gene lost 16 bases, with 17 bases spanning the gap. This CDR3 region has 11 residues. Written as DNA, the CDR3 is TGTGCCAGCAAGGGGGGACAGACGGATTTCTTC. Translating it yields CASKGGQTDFF.

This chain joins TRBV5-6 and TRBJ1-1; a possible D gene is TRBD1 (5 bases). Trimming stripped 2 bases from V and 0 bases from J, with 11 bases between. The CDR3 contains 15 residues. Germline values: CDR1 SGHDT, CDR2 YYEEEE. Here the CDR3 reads CASSFLKGLNTEAFF. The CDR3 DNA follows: TGTGCCAGCAGCTTTCTTAAGGGACTGAACACTGAAGCTTTCTTT.

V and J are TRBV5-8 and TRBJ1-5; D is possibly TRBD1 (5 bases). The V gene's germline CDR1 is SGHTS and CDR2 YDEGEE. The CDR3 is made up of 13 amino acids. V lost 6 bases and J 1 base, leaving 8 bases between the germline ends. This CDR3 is CASKRDSNQPQHF. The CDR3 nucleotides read TGTGCCAGCAAAAGGGACAGCAATCAGCCCCAGCATTTT.

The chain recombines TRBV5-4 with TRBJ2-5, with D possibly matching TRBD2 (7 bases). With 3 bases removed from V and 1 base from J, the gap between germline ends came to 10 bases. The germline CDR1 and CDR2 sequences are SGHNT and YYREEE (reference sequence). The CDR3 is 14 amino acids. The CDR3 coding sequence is TGTGCCAGCAGCTCAAGGGGGGGCCAAGAGACCCAGTACTTC. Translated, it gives CASSSRGGQETQYF.

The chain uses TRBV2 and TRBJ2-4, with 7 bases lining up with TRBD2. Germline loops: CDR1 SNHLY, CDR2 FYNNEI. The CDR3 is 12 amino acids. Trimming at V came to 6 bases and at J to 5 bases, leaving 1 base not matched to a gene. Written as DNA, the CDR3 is TGTGCCAGCAGAGGACTAGAAAACATTCAGTACTTC. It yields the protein CASRGLENIQYF.